The clone carrying this T cell receptor (beta chain) showed up just a few times. Antigen: not known. Each CDR3 protein gets one entry after TCRdb re-called the 5' RACE reads with MiXCR. The table shows 700,000 or so distinct CDR3 sequences, with over 15% occurring only once. The data were obtained in a study of CD8 T cells in ankylosing spondylitis. Points from the study as a whole: What seemed typical of ankylosing spondylitis blood was a TCR beta motif built from about eight highly homologous variants. Those disease-linked clones were CD8+; they were also relatively rare in peripheral blood.

This clonotype originated in a male donor with ankylosing spondylitis. The material sequenced was blood, either unsorted or a sorted T cell fraction (not recorded which).

The CDR3 loop reads CAWARDGYTEAFF. For the CDR3, the DNA is TGTGCCTGGGCCAGGGACGGCTACACTGAAGCTTTCTTT. The chain has TRBV30 and TRBJ1-1; possible D gene TRBD1, 5 bases. The germline gives CDR1 GTSNPN, CDR2 SVGIG (reference sequence). There are 13 residues in the CDR3. V was pared by 5 bases and J by 3 bases, with 13 bases between.